A selection of T cell receptor beta chains follows, all from one sample in a study of patients and donors after allogeneic stem cell transplantation. TCRdb ran MiXCR on the RT-PCR reads and lists one entry per CDR3 protein. The repertoire holds about 960,000 distinct CDR3 sequences, with about a sixth as singletons. Sequencing was carried out using blood, either unsorted or a sorted T cell fraction (not recorded which). All receptors come from a human donor who was either an allogeneic HSCT recipient or a stem cell or donor lymphocyte infusion donor (not recorded which). It is not recorded whose cells these are; they may come from a transplant donor. Each CDR3 is given with its conserved first and last residue. A D gene is named only where the DNA matches it firmly. A row's size may be missing; if present it is once, few, many or a size class.

d_call: NA; v_call: TRBV9; j_call: TRBJ1-3; clone_size: few; cdr3_aa: CASSVDTGMSGNTIYF; cdr3_nt: TGTGCCAGCAGCGTAGATACGGGGATGTCTGGAAACACCATATATTTT
d_call: TRBD2; v_call: TRBV27; j_call: TRBJ2-7; clone_size: NA; cdr3_aa: CASTGAGGYEQYF; cdr3_nt: TGTGCCAGCACCGGAGCGGGAGGGTACGAGCAGTACTTC
d_call: NA; v_call: TRBV27; j_call: TRBJ2-1; clone_size: few; cdr3_aa: CASSSQWGSSYNEQFF; cdr3_nt: TGTGCCAGCAGTTCCCAATGGGGGAGCTCCTACAATGAGCAGTTCTTC
d_call: NA; v_call: TRBV15; j_call: TRBJ2-5; clone_size: few; cdr3_aa: CATSRAGARQETQYF; cdr3_nt: TGTGCCACCAGCAGAGCGGGGGCCCGCCAAGAGACCCAGTACTTC
d_call: NA; v_call: TRBV20-1; j_call: TRBJ2-2; clone_size: few; cdr3_aa: CSAREGTRNTGELFF; cdr3_nt: TGCAGTGCTAGAGAGGGGACGAGAAACACCGGGGAGCTGTTTTTT
d_call: TRBD1; v_call: TRBV3-1; j_call: TRBJ2-1; clone_size: NA; cdr3_aa: CASSQEGQHNEQFF; cdr3_nt: TGTGCCAGCAGCCAAGAGGGACAGCACAATGAGCAGTTCTTC
d_call: NA; v_call: TRBV24-1; j_call: TRBJ1-5; clone_size: NA; cdr3_aa: CATSDVSNGISNQPQHF; cdr3_nt: TGTGCCACCAGTGACGTCTCAAACGGGATAAGCAATCAGCCCCAGCATTTT
d_call: TRBD2; v_call: TRBV4-1; j_call: TRBJ2-3; clone_size: few; cdr3_aa: CASSQGASGVDTQYF; cdr3_nt: TGCGCCAGCAGCCAAGGGGCTAGCGGGGTTGATACGCAGTATTTT
d_call: NA; v_call: TRBV7-6; j_call: TRBJ2-5; clone_size: NA; cdr3_aa: CASSLDLTETQYF; cdr3_nt: TGTGCCAGCAGCTTAGATCTGACGGAGACCCAGTACTTC
d_call: TRBD2; v_call: TRBV7-9; j_call: TRBJ2-7; clone_size: few; cdr3_aa: CASSLPPGLALYEQYF; cdr3_nt: TGTGCCAGCAGCCTCCCCCCGGGACTAGCACTCTACGAGCAGTACTTC
d_call: NA; v_call: TRBV12-3/TRBV12-4; j_call: TRBJ1-1; clone_size: NA; cdr3_aa: CASSPPQPMNTEAFF; cdr3_nt: TGTGCCAGCAGTCCACCTCAACCCATGAACACTGAAGCTTTCTTT
d_call: NA; v_call: TRBV6-1; j_call: TRBJ1-3; clone_size: few; cdr3_aa: CASSQRVKSSGNTIYF; cdr3_nt: TGTGCCAGCAGCCAACGGGTTAAGAGCTCTGGAAACACCATATATTTT
d_call: TRBD1; v_call: TRBV6-5; j_call: TRBJ1-1; clone_size: NA; cdr3_aa: CASSYATGGKTEAFF; cdr3_nt: TGTGCCAGCAGTTACGCGACAGGGGGCAAGACTGAAGCTTTCTTT
d_call: NA; v_call: TRBV6-2/TRBV6-3; j_call: TRBJ2-7; clone_size: NA; cdr3_aa: CASSYWDRQYF; cdr3_nt: TGTGCCAGCAGTTATTGGGATCGCCAGTACTTC
d_call: TRBD1; v_call: TRBV29-1; j_call: TRBJ1-1; clone_size: NA; cdr3_aa: CSVLTGGAFTEAFF; cdr3_nt: TGCAGCGTCTTGACAGGGGGCGCCTTCACTGAAGCTTTCTTT
d_call: NA; v_call: TRBV12-3/TRBV12-4; j_call: TRBJ2-2; clone_size: NA; cdr3_aa: CASSLAGRLGLNTGELFF; cdr3_nt: TGTGCCAGCAGTTTGGCGGGTCGTTTAGGCCTCAACACCGGGGAGCTGTTTTTT
d_call: NA; v_call: TRBV6-5; j_call: TRBJ1-5; clone_size: few; cdr3_aa: CASSYSTPGRISQPQHF; cdr3_nt: TGTGCCAGCAGTTACTCCACTCCGGGACGGATCTCTCAGCCCCAGCATTTT
d_call: NA; v_call: TRBV21-1; j_call: TRBJ2-7; clone_size: few; cdr3_aa: CASSPPYEQYF; cdr3_nt: TGTGCCAGCAGCCCTCCCTACGAGCAGTACTTC
d_call: TRBD2; v_call: TRBV12-5; j_call: TRBJ2-1; clone_size: NA; cdr3_aa: CASGLTGGREQFF; cdr3_nt: TGTGCTAGTGGTTTGACGGGGGGGAGGGAGCAGTTCTTC
d_call: NA; v_call: TRBV5-5; j_call: TRBJ2-6; clone_size: NA; cdr3_aa: CASSAGTGKAGANVLTF; cdr3_nt: TGTGCCAGCAGCGCTGGAACAGGGAAGGCTGGGGCCAACGTCCTGACTTTC
d_call: TRBD2; v_call: TRBV12-3/TRBV12-4; j_call: TRBJ2-1; clone_size: few; cdr3_aa: CASTFGTSGIEQFF; cdr3_nt: TGTGCCAGCACCTTCGGGACTAGCGGGATTGAGCAGTTCTTC
d_call: TRBD2; v_call: TRBV12-3/TRBV12-4; j_call: TRBJ2-3; clone_size: few; cdr3_aa: CASALAGADTQYF; cdr3_nt: TGTGCCAGCGCACTAGCGGGAGCAGATACGCAGTATTTT
d_call: NA; v_call: TRBV27; j_call: TRBJ2-5; clone_size: NA; cdr3_aa: CASSLGRAVKTGTQYF; cdr3_nt: TGTGCCAGCAGTTTAGGGCGAGCGGTTAAGACAGGGACCCAGTACTTC
d_call: NA; v_call: TRBV29-1; j_call: TRBJ1-5; clone_size: few; cdr3_aa: CSVAAQGGQPQHF; cdr3_nt: TGCAGCGTTGCCGCACAGGGAGGACAGCCCCAGCATTTT
d_call: NA; v_call: TRBV4-2; j_call: TRBJ2-1; clone_size: many; cdr3_aa: CASSQGRSGGAYNEQFF; cdr3_nt: TGTGCCAGCAGCCAAGGACGATCGGGGGGCGCCTACAATGAGCAGTTCTTC
d_call: TRBD2; v_call: TRBV15; j_call: TRBJ2-7; clone_size: NA; cdr3_aa: CATRPRSGSSYEQYF; cdr3_nt: TGTGCCACCCGCCCCCGGAGCGGGAGTTCCTACGAGCAGTACTTC
d_call: TRBD1; v_call: TRBV5-1; j_call: TRBJ2-3; clone_size: few; cdr3_aa: CASSLGQGRTDTQYF; cdr3_nt: TGTGCCAGCAGCTTAGGACAGGGTCGAACAGATACGCAGTATTTT
d_call: NA; v_call: TRBV15; j_call: TRBJ2-7; clone_size: few; cdr3_aa: CATSRETASSYEQYF; cdr3_nt: TGTGCCACCAGCAGAGAGACCGCTAGCTCCTACGAGCAGTACTTC
d_call: TRBD1; v_call: TRBV7-6; j_call: TRBJ1-2; clone_size: NA; cdr3_aa: CASSSLLDRGGYTF; cdr3_nt: TGTGCCAGCAGCTCCCTGTTGGACAGGGGGGGCTACACCTTC
d_call: NA; v_call: TRBV20-1; j_call: TRBJ2-1; clone_size: NA; cdr3_aa: CSASFGARALYNEQFF; cdr3_nt: TGCAGTGCAAGTTTCGGGGCGCGGGCTCTCTACAATGAGCAGTTCTTC
d_call: TRBD1; v_call: TRBV11-1; j_call: TRBJ1-2; clone_size: few; cdr3_aa: CASSLGQGAVKLTNYGYTF; cdr3_nt: TGTGCCAGCAGCCTGGGACAGGGGGCCGTCAAACTCACTAACTATGGCTACACCTTC
d_call: NA; v_call: TRBV15; j_call: TRBJ2-3; clone_size: NA; cdr3_aa: CATSRLFLNTDTQYF; cdr3_nt: TGTGCCACCAGCAGACTTTTCCTCAACACAGATACGCAGTATTTT
d_call: TRBD2; v_call: TRBV7-9; j_call: TRBJ2-7; clone_size: NA; cdr3_aa: CATSGRFSYEQYF; cdr3_nt: TGTGCCACTAGCGGCCGTTTTTCCTACGAGCAGTACTTC
d_call: NA; v_call: TRBV7-3; j_call: TRBJ1-2; clone_size: NA; cdr3_aa: CASSTGKDYGYTF; cdr3_nt: TGTGCCAGCAGCACCGGGAAGGACTATGGCTACACCTTC
d_call: NA; v_call: TRBV7-6; j_call: TRBJ1-1; clone_size: few; cdr3_aa: CASSLGVRTANTEAFF; cdr3_nt: TGTGCCAGCAGCTTAGGGGTCAGGACGGCGAACACTGAAGCTTTCTTT
d_call: TRBD1; v_call: TRBV12-3/TRBV12-4; j_call: TRBJ1-1; clone_size: few; cdr3_aa: CASSRGQGTTEAFF; cdr3_nt: TGTGCCAGCAGTCGCGGACAGGGGACCACTGAAGCTTTCTTT
d_call: NA; v_call: TRBV28; j_call: TRBJ1-2; clone_size: NA; cdr3_aa: CASREDNIPYGYTF; cdr3_nt: TGTGCCAGCAGGGAGGACAATATCCCCTATGGCTACACCTTC
d_call: NA; v_call: TRBV4-3; j_call: TRBJ1-6; clone_size: NA; cdr3_aa: CASSRSFLSGENSPLHF; cdr3_nt: TGCGCCAGCAGCCGTTCATTTTTGTCGGGGGAGAATTCACCCCTCCACTTT
d_call: TRBD1; v_call: TRBV29-1; j_call: TRBJ2-7; clone_size: few; cdr3_aa: CSVETGTESYEQYF; cdr3_nt: TGCAGCGTCGAAACCGGGACAGAATCCTACGAGCAGTACTTC
d_call: TRBD2; v_call: TRBV12-3/TRBV12-4; j_call: TRBJ2-1; clone_size: NA; cdr3_aa: CASSHGTRPYNEQFF; cdr3_nt: TGTGCCAGCAGCCACGGGACTAGGCCGTACAATGAGCAGTTCTTC
d_call: TRBD1; v_call: TRBV5-1; j_call: TRBJ1-6; clone_size: few; cdr3_aa: CASSLGTGLNSPLHF; cdr3_nt: TGCGCCAGCAGCTTGGGGACAGGGCTGAATTCACCCCTCCACTTT
d_call: TRBD2; v_call: TRBV3-1; j_call: TRBJ2-7; clone_size: few; cdr3_aa: CASSQGPGLGLYEQYF; cdr3_nt: TGTGCCAGCAGCCAAGGACCGGGACTAGGCCTCTACGAGCAGTACTTC
d_call: TRBD2; v_call: TRBV3-1; j_call: TRBJ2-1; clone_size: NA; cdr3_aa: CASSLRTAGGNNEQFF; cdr3_nt: TGTGCCAGCAGCCTTCGCACGGCGGGAGGGAACAATGAGCAGTTCTTC
d_call: NA; v_call: TRBV7-9; j_call: TRBJ1-2; clone_size: few; cdr3_aa: CASSRWGADRTNYGYTF; cdr3_nt: TGTGCCAGCAGCCGCTGGGGAGCCGACAGGACTAACTATGGCTACACCTTC
d_call: NA; v_call: TRBV6-5; j_call: TRBJ2-1; clone_size: NA; cdr3_aa: CASSYSGASRSYNEQFF; cdr3_nt: TGTGCCAGCAGTTACTCGGGGGCTAGCCGGTCCTACAATGAGCAGTTCTTC
d_call: NA; v_call: TRBV28; j_call: TRBJ1-5; clone_size: NA; cdr3_aa: CASSLARFNQPQHF; cdr3_nt: TGTGCCAGCAGTCTAGCTAGGTTTAATCAGCCCCAGCATTTT
d_call: TRBD2; v_call: TRBV6-2/TRBV6-3; j_call: TRBJ2-1; clone_size: NA; cdr3_aa: CASSYPGLAGVSEQFF; cdr3_nt: TGTGCCAGCAGTTACCCGGGACTAGCGGGGGTGAGTGAGCAGTTCTTC
d_call: NA; v_call: TRBV5-1; j_call: TRBJ2-2; clone_size: few; cdr3_aa: CASSHASDANTGELFF; cdr3_nt: TGCGCCAGCAGCCACGCAAGTGATGCGAACACCGGGGAGCTGTTTTTT
d_call: TRBD1; v_call: TRBV5-4; j_call: TRBJ2-1; clone_size: NA; cdr3_aa: CASSLDGTGFHNEQFF; cdr3_nt: TGTGCCAGCAGCTTGGACGGGACAGGATTTCACAATGAGCAGTTCTTC
d_call: TRBD2; v_call: TRBV30; j_call: TRBJ2-7; clone_size: NA; cdr3_aa: CAWRTSGIEQYF; cdr3_nt: TGTGCCTGGAGGACTAGCGGGATCGAGCAGTACTTC
d_call: NA; v_call: TRBV18; j_call: TRBJ2-1; clone_size: NA; cdr3_aa: CASSIRPNFEQFF; cdr3_nt: TGTGCCAGCTCGATCCGCCCGAACTTCGAGCAGTTCTTC
d_call: NA; v_call: TRBV7-9; j_call: TRBJ2-1; clone_size: NA; cdr3_aa: CASSLSQALGGYNEQFF; cdr3_nt: TGTGCCAGCAGCTTAAGCCAGGCCCTAGGGGGATACAATGAGCAGTTCTTC